This TCR beta chain was sequenced during a study of blood T cell repertoires in COVID-19. About the study: Specimens from acute and convalescent COVID-19 originated in the United States, Italy and Spain.

The table came from immunoSEQ multiplex PCR; TCRdb's copy has only in-frame clones and leaves some out. The repertoire includes hundreds of thousands of clones, approximately 86% of them detected once, and 7.2% sits in the top ten. Germline CDR1 is SGHAT and CDR2 is FQNNGV. The CDR3 totals 14 residues. V was cut by 2 bases and J by 6 bases, with 11 bases left in between. The chain uses TRBV11-2 and TRBJ2-1; D gene uncertain. The sequenced sample consisted of peripheral blood. The clonotype comes from a man aged 60-69 years who had recovered from COVID-19. The CDR3 nucleotides read TGTGCCAGCAGCTTACGGTCGCGGAGCAATGAGCAGTTCTTC. Its translation: CASSLRSRSNEQFF.